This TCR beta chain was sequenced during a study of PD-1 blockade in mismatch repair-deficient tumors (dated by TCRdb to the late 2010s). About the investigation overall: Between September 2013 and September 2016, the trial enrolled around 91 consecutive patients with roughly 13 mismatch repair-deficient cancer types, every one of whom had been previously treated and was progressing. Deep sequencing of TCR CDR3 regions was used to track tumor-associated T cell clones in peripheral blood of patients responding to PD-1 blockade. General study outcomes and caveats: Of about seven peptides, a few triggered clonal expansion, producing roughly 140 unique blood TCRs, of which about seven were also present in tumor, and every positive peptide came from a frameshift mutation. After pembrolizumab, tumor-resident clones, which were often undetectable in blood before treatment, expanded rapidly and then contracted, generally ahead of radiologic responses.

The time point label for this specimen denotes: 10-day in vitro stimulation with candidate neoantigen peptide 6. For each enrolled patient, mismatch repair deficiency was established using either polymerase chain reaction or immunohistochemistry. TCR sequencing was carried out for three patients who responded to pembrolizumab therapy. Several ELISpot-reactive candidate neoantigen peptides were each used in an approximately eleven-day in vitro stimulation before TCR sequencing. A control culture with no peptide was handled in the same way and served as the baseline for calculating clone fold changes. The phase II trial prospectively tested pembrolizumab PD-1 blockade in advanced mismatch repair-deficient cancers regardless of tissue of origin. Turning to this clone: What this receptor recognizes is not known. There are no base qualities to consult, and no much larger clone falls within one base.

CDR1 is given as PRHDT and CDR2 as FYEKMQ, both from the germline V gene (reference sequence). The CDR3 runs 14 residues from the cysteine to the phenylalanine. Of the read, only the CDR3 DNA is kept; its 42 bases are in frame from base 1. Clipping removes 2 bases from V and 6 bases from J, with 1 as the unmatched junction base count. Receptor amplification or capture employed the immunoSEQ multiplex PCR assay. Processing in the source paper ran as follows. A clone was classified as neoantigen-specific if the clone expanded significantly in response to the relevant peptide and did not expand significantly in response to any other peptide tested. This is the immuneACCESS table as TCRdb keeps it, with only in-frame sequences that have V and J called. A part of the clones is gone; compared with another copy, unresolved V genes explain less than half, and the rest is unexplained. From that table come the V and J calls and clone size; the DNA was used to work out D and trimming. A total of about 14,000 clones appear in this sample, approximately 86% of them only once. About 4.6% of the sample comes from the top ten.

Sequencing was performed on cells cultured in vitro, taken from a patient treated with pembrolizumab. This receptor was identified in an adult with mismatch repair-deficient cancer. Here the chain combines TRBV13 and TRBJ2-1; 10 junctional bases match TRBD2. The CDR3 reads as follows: CASSLLAGVNEQFF. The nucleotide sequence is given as TGTGCCAGCAGCTTACTAGCGGGAGTCAATGAGCAGTTCTTC.